The 26 T cell receptor beta chains below were found in one sample sequenced in a study of blood T cell repertoires in COVID-19. Here immunoSEQ multiplex PCR was the method, and the copy in TCRdb shows in-frame clones only, minus some. Among some 7,800 clones listed, 86% were seen once. Sequenced: peripheral blood. These receptor sequences come from a woman aged 55-70 years with active COVID-19.

This sequence joins TRBV30 and TRBJ1-1, with TRBD1 matching over 7 bases. The length of the CDR3 is 14 residues. V lost 3 bases, J lost 5 bases, and 9 bases stayed unmatched. Looked up from germline, CDR1 is GTSNPN and CDR2 is SVGIG (reference sequence). In DNA, the CDR3 is TGTGCCTGGAGGGGACAGACAGGGTGGACTGAAGCTTTCTTT. Protein product: CAWRGQTGWTEAFF. Complete variable domain (other parts from reference TRBV30 and TRBJ1-1): SQTIHQWPATLVQPVGSPLSLECTVEGTSNPNLYWYRQAAGRGLQLLFYSVGIGQISSEVPQNLSASRPQDRQFILSSKKLLLSDSGFYLCAWRGQTGWTEAFFGQGTRLTVV.

This chain connects TRBV5-1 to TRBJ2-1; TRBD1 agrees at 9 bases. The ends lost 6 bases at V and 1 base at J; junction bases unmatched: 5. This CDR3 is built from 15 residues. Germline assignment: CDR1 SGHRS and CDR2 YFSETQ. CDR3 sequence: CASTTGTGSYNEQFF. CDR3 DNA sequence: TGCGCCAGCACAACAGGGACAGGGTCCTACAATGAGCAGTTCTTC. The variable domain in full, with the rest retrieved from reference TRBV5-1 and TRBJ2-1, is KAGVTQTPRYLIKTRGQQVTLSCSPISGHRSVSWYQQTPGQGLQFLFEYFSETQRNKGNFPGRFSGRQFSNSRSEMNVSTLELGDSALYLCASTTGTGSYNEQFFGPGTRLTVL.

This clone came up a few times. The chain has TRBV18 and TRBJ2-7, with TRBD1 matching over 7 bases. CDR1 is KGHSH, CDR2 LQKENI, per germline. This CDR3 spans 15 amino acids. V shed 5 bases, J shed 3 bases, and the junction held 10 bases outside the gene matches. The CDR3 here is CASSSRITGDYEQYF. CDR3 bases: TGTGCCAGCTCATCACGAATTACAGGGGACTACGAGCAGTACTTC.

Here the CDR3 reads CASRTGGGNQPQHF. DNA of the CDR3: TGCGCCAGCCGGACAGGGGGCGGCAATCAGCCCCAGCATTTT. The chain combines TRBV10-2 with TRBJ1-5; 11 nucleotides line up with TRBD1. Trimming cost V 8 bases and J 2 bases; bases outside gene matches: 2. This CDR3 is built from 14 residues. Looked up from germline, CDR1 is WSHSY and CDR2 is SAAADI.

The chain recombines TRBV7-7 with TRBJ2-3, with 8 bases fitting TRBD2. This CDR3 comprises 17 residues. The trim removed 4 bases at V and 1 base at J, leaving 10 bases unmatched. Germline lookup yields CDR1 SSHAT and CDR2 FNYEAQ (reference sequence). CDR3 nucleotides: TGTGCCAGCAGCTCGGGGGGGCCCGCGACCGGCACAGATACGCAGTATTTT. As protein: CASSSGGPATGTDTQYF.

V usage is TRBV7-9 and J usage is TRBJ2-5, with 9 bases fitting TRBD2. Germline trimming cut 5 bases from V and 5 bases from J; bases unmatched to any gene: 9. The germline CDR1 and CDR2 sequences are SEHNR and FQNEAQ (reference sequence). The CDR3 extends over 15 amino acids. In nucleotides, the CDR3 is TGTGCCAGCAGCCACCACGCGGGGGGGCCTGAGACCCAGTACTTC. This gives the protein CASSHHAGGPETQYF. The entire variable domain, with the rest obtained from reference TRBV7-9 and TRBJ2-5, is as follows: DTGVSQNPRHKITKRGQNVTFRCDPISEHNRLYWYRQTLGQGPEFLTYFQNEAQLEKSRLLSDRFSAERPKGSFSTLEIQRTEQGDSAMYLCASSHHAGGPETQYFGPGTRLLVL.

This clone was detected a few times. The chain combines TRBV11-2 with TRBJ1-6, with D uncertain. Germline V gives CDR1 SGHAT, CDR2 FQNNGV. The CDR3 length is 13 residues. Trimming pared 0 bases from V and 14 bases from J, leaving 11 bases between. The CDR3 here is CASSLESSGTLHF. The CDR3 DNA is TGTGCCAGCAGCTTAGAGTCATCCGGGACCCTCCACTTT.

The chain has TRBV7-8 and TRBJ1-6; unclear D gene. Germline-derived CDR1 and CDR2 are SGHVS and FQNEAQ. The CDR3 covers 14 residues. The germline V and J ends were trimmed by 3 bases and 7 bases, with 10 bases remaining between them. The CDR3 DNA reads TGTGCCAGCAGCTTCCTAGGGAGAAATTCACCCCTCCACTTT. Its protein is CASSFLGRNSPLHF.

The V call is TRBV5-6, the J call TRBJ1-2, with TRBD1 as a possible D gene (6 bases). Germline V gene lookup returns CDR1 SGHDT and CDR2 YYEEEE. Trimming pared 1 base from V and 6 bases from J, leaving 10 bases between. This CDR3 has 13 residues. In nucleotides, the CDR3 is TGTGCCAGCAGCTTGAGGGCAGGGGATGGCTACACCTTC. It translates to CASSLRAGDGYTF.

DNA of the CDR3: TGTGCCAGCACAACCGCCGGGACAACCTATGGCTACACCTTC. Amino acid sequence: CASTTAGTTYGYTF. This sequence joins TRBV27 and TRBJ1-2; TRBD1 might be the D (6 bases). This CDR3 is built from 14 residues. Trimming cost V 7 bases and J 4 bases, with 16 bases left between them. Germline V CDR1 and CDR2: MNHEY, SMNVEV (reference sequence).

On this clone: The junction departs from the called germline gene at one end, perhaps through a read error. The chain combines TRBV28 with TRBJ1-2; no reliable D call. The CDR3 length is 15 residues. CDR1 is MDHEN and CDR2 is SYDVKM in the germline V gene. CDR3 in DNA: TGTGCCAGCAGTTTCGTTTCCAGGCCCGGAGGTATCGATTTCTTC. As protein: CASSFVSRPGGIDFF.

The chain recombines TRBV6-6 with TRBJ2-7, with a tentative D call TRBD1 (5 bases). Trimming left V 7 bases short and J 7 bases short, with 17 bases between. CDR3 length equals 13 residues. Germline CDR1 is MNHNY and CDR2 is SVGAGI (reference sequence). The CDR3 DNA follows: TGTGCCAGCACCCTGGCCCCAGGGTATGAGCAGTACTTC. It specifies CASTLAPGYEQYF.

The gene calls are TRBV4-2 and TRBJ2-3; D gene unclear. The CDR3 has 14 amino acids. Germline V gene data show CDR1 as LGHNA and CDR2 as YNFKEQ. The V and J ends lost 1 base and 1 base respectively, with 6 bases between them. CDR3 loop: CASSQGLGTDTQYF. The CDR3 nucleotides are TGTGCCAGCAGCCAAGGTCTTGGCACAGATACGCAGTATTTT.

J is TRBJ1-2 and V is TRBV4-2, with unresolved D. Germline lookup yields CDR1 LGHNA and CDR2 YNFKEQ. This CDR3 has 15 amino acids. The ends were cut back, 2 bases at V and 2 bases at J, with 12 bases in the middle. The CDR3 here is CASSQPDTENYGYTF. The CDR3 DNA sequence: TGTGCCAGCAGCCAACCAGACACGGAAAACTATGGCTACACCTTC.

V gene TRBV4-3 combines with J gene TRBJ2-7, with 7 bases lining up with TRBD1. This CDR3 comprises 17 residues. Trimming removed 1 base from V and 0 bases from J; junction bases left unmatched: 9. Looked up from germline, CDR1 is LGHNA and CDR2 is YSLEER. CDR3 sequence: CASSQVLGTVSSYEQYF. CDR3 DNA sequence: TGCGCCAGCAGCCAAGTTTTAGGGACAGTGAGCTCCTACGAGCAGTACTTC.

This clone was picked up one time. CDR3 in amino acids: CASSRTLRGVGTGELFF. The CDR3 DNA reads TGCGCCAGCAGCCGGACCCTACGGGGGGTGGGCACCGGGGAGCTGTTTTTT. This sequence joins TRBV4-1 and TRBJ2-2, with 7 bases identical to TRBD2. CDR1 is MGHRA and CDR2 is YSYEKL in the germline V gene. The junction had 12 bases not matched to a gene; V was cut back by 4 bases and J by 4 bases. The CDR3 is made up of 17 amino acids.

The chain links TRBV28 to TRBJ2-2; the D gene is possibly TRBD1 (6 bases). The CDR3 is made up of 15 amino acids. Trimming took off 5 bases at V and 5 bases at J, with 15 bases between the two ends. From germline, CDR1 is MDHEN and CDR2 SYDVKM. The CDR3 nucleotides read TGTGCCAGCAGTCCGCCGGGACAACGGACCGGGGAGCTGTTTTTT. Protein sequence: CASSPPGQRTGELFF.

The rearrangement joins TRBV7-7 to TRBJ2-2; D unresolved. The V gene's germline CDR1 is SSHAT and CDR2 FNYEAQ (reference sequence). V was clipped by 5 bases and J by 8 bases, with 9 bases between them. CDR3 size: 12 residues. The CDR3: CASSPGGGELFF. The CDR3 region has the DNA TGTGCCAGCAGCCCCGGTGGTGGGGAGCTGTTTTTT. The whole variable domain, filled in from reference TRBV7-7 and TRBJ2-2, reads GAGVSQSPRYKVTKRGQDVTLRCDPISSHATLYWYQQALGQGPEFLTYFNYEAQPDKSGLPSDRFSAERPEGSISTLTIQRTEQRDSAMYRCASSPGGGELFFGEGSRLTVL.

The CDR3 spells CASSQRSGGFNEQFF. Written as DNA, the CDR3 is TGTGCCAGCAGCCAAAGAAGCGGGGGGTTCAATGAGCAGTTCTTC. V and J are TRBV7-9 and TRBJ2-1, with TRBD2 matching over 9 bases. The CDR3 has 15 residues. Germline CDR1 is SEHNR and CDR2 is FQNEAQ (reference sequence). The J segment lost 6 bases and the V segment lost 5 bases, leaving 8 bases of the junction unmatched.

The table lists this clone with a few counts. This chain links TRBV9 with TRBJ1-2, with D unresolved. Germline V gene data show CDR1 as SGDLS and CDR2 as YYNGEE. The V and J ends lost 4 bases and 4 bases respectively, with 14 bases between them. The CDR3 has 14 amino acids. CDR3 DNA: TGTGCCAGCAGCCCAAATTTCCGTAGCTATGGCTACACCTTC. It codes for CASSPNFRSYGYTF. Combining the CDR3 with reference TRBV9 and TRBJ1-2 gives the whole variable domain DSGVTQTPKHLITATGQRVTLRCSPRSGDLSVYWYQQSLDQGLQFLIQYYNGEERAKGNILERFSAQQFPDLHSELNLSSLELGDSALYFCASSPNFRSYGYTFGSGTRLTVV.

J is TRBJ1-6 and V is TRBV7-2; D unclear. The CDR3 spans 14 residues. Looked up from germline, CDR1 is SGHTA and CDR2 is FQGNSA. V dropped 2 bases and J dropped 7 bases, with 9 bases sitting between them. CDR3 nucleotides: TGTGCCAGCAGCTTATTCCCCTTAAATTCACCCCTCCACTTT. It translates to CASSLFPLNSPLHF.

The CDR3 reads CASSTSGGTYGYTF. CDR3 nucleotide sequence: TGTGCCAGCAGTACGAGTGGGGGGACCTATGGCTACACCTTC. V is TRBV28 and J is TRBJ1-2; a weak D match, TRBD1 (5 bases). Germline loops: CDR1 MDHEN, CDR2 SYDVKM. V was shortened by 5 bases and J by 4 bases, with 14 bases between the two germline ends. CDR3 size: 14 residues.

Within the sample, this clone is medium-sized. The genes are TRBV5-1 and TRBJ2-1; a weak D match, TRBD2 (5 bases). This CDR3 has 15 residues. Germline assignment: CDR1 SGHRS and CDR2 YFSETQ. Trimming shortened V by 5 bases and J by 0 bases, and 12 bases separated the two germline ends. CDR3 sequence: CASSLDYSSYNEQFF. CDR3 DNA: TGCGCCAGCAGTCTCGACTATAGCTCCTACAATGAGCAGTTCTTC.

The J gene is TRBJ2-3, the V gene TRBV15, with a tentative D call TRBD1 (5 bases). The V gene lost 0 bases and the J gene lost 5 bases, with 15 bases spanning the gap. Germline V gene sequence: CDR1 LNHNV, CDR2 YYDKDF (reference sequence). The CDR3 contains 16 residues. The CDR3: CATSRDIGASIDTQYF. CDR3 nucleotides: TGTGCCACCAGCAGAGATATAGGGGCTTCCATAGATACGCAGTATTTT.

This clone was detected only a few times. This sequence joins TRBV28 and TRBJ1-1; D is uncertain. The V gene's germline CDR1 is MDHEN and CDR2 SYDVKM. Trimming took off 3 bases at V and 1 base at J, with 9 bases between the two ends. CDR3 size: 14 residues. CDR3 region: CASSLVQTNTEAFF. The DNA of the CDR3 is TGTGCCAGCAGTTTGGTACAAACGAACACTGAAGCTTTCTTT.

The chain is built from TRBV29-1 and TRBJ2-6; D not certain. The germline gives CDR1 SQVTM, CDR2 ANQGSEA. The CDR3 is 12 amino acids. Trimming took 6 bases from V and 7 from J, leaving 10 bases between them. CDR3 sequence reads: CSVQSLANVLTF. The CDR3 DNA reads as TGCAGCGTGCAATCCCTAGCCAACGTCCTGACTTTC.